This T cell receptor (beta chain) originates from a study of blood T cells in healthy people across ages. Sample-barcoded 5' priming and a J-beta primer mix drove a second PCR of roughly 6 to 12 cycles. One entry per CDR3 protein results from TCRdb running MiXCR on the 5' RACE reads. The sample holds around 1.5 million distinct CDR3 sequences, roughly 59% seen once. This sequence originates from a man aged 18 to 30 in good health. The material sequenced was blood.

The CDR3 protein is CAISDPMGETQYF. CDR3 in DNA: TGTGCCATCAGTGACCCGATGGGGGAGACCCAGTACTTC. This chain links TRBV10-3 with TRBJ2-5, with D hard to call. The CDR3 contains 13 residues. V shed 3 bases and J shed 5 bases, with 10 bases lying between them. Looked up from germline, CDR1 is ENHRY and CDR2 is SYGVKD.